The TCR beta chain under discussion was sequenced for a study of blood T cell repertoires in COVID-19. Looking at the study overall: Italy, Spain and the United States were the sources of the convalescent and acute COVID-19 samples. T cells, B-cell-depleted T cells, or PBMCs provided the cDNA or gDNA that served as material.

Original data processing: Estimated nucleated cell counts came from reference gene primer amplification. Produced via immunoSEQ multiplex PCR; TCRdb's table is partial and in-frame only. For V, J and clone size, that table is used; D and trimming come from the DNA. This table has over 120,000 clones, 76% appearing once. V lost 6 bases, J lost 0 bases, and 12 bases lay in between. There are 15 residues in the CDR3. Germline V gene lookup returns CDR1 LNHDA and CDR2 SQIVND (reference sequence). The gene calls are TRBV19 and TRBJ1-5; D uncertain. Sequenced material: peripheral blood. The sequence came from a woman older than 75 with active or convalescent COVID-19. The CDR3, as DNA: TGTGCCAGTAGGGGGTCGGGGTATAGCAATCAGCCCCAGCATTTT. The encoded protein is CASRGSGYSNQPQHF.